One sample yielded the 20 T cell receptor beta chains listed below, sequenced in a study of blood T cell repertoires in COVID-19. Produced via immunoSEQ multiplex PCR; TCRdb's table is partial and in-frame only. The table lists 65,000 to 75,000 clones, around 82% of them singletons. Source material: peripheral blood. The receptor source for this set is a human donor in a cohort sampled during active COVID-19.

This chain joins TRBV4-3 and TRBJ2-4, with no clear D. The CDR3 is made up of 16 amino acids. Trimming removed 1 base at V and 0 bases at J, with 10 bases between. Germline lookup yields CDR1 LGHNA and CDR2 YSLEER. The CDR3 bases are TGCGCCAGCAGCCAAGGTACAACCCTAGCCAAAAACATTCAGTACTTC. This gives the protein CASSQGTTLAKNIQYF.

The CDR3 spells CASSPRTGINQPQHF. For the CDR3, the DNA is TGTGCCAGCAGTCCAAGGACAGGGATCAATCAGCCCCAGCATTTT. The chain uses TRBV6-5 and TRBJ1-5, with 8 nucleotides matching TRBD1. The CDR3 consists of 15 residues. Germline loops: CDR1 MNHEY, CDR2 SVGAGI. V shed 5 bases and J 3 bases; nucleotides not matched to a gene: 6.

The count of this clone is one. This rearrangement joins TRBV12-5 to TRBJ1-1; 9 bases are shared with TRBD1. There are 18 residues in the CDR3. J was trimmed by 0 bases and V by 0 bases; bases with no gene match: 8. CDR1 and CDR2 from the germline V gene are LGHNT and FRNRAP. The CDR3 nucleotides are TGTGCTAGTGGTTTGGTCAGACAGGGGGGGAACATGAACACTGAAGCTTTCTTT. Translated, it gives CASGLVRQGGNMNTEAFF.

V gene TRBV7-6 combines with J gene TRBJ1-4; D remains ambiguous. This CDR3 is 14 amino acids long. Germline V lookup: CDR1 SGHVS, CDR2 FNYEAQ. V was trimmed by 3 bases and J by 8 bases, leaving 13 bases between them. The CDR3 here is CASSFLPAGEKLFF. In DNA, the CDR3 is TGTGCCAGCAGCTTCCTCCCGGCAGGAGAAAAACTGTTTTTT.

The chain uses TRBV6-5 and TRBJ2-1; maybe TRBD1 (6 bases). V lost 6 bases, J lost 0 bases, and 12 bases lay in between. The CDR3 loop spans 15 amino acids. Germline CDR1 is MNHEY and CDR2 is SVGAGI. For the CDR3, the DNA is TGTGCCAGCAGGGGGGCCCTGAGCTCCTACAATGAGCAGTTCTTC. This codes for CASRGALSSYNEQFF.

The chain carries TRBV3-1 (or the pseudogene TRBV3-2) and TRBJ1-3; weak D call: TRBD1 (6 bases). V shed 4 bases and J shed 0 bases, with 16 bases lying between them. The CDR3 has 17 residues. Germline V lookup: CDR1 LGHDT, CDR2 YNNKEL (reference sequence). This chain's CDR3 is CASSPTWQGSSGNTIYF. The CDR3, as DNA: TGTGCCAGCAGCCCCACCTGGCAGGGGAGCTCTGGAAACACCATATATTTT.

The CDR3 coding sequence is TGCGCCAGCACACTGGTTACAGGGGGCCTCAATGGCTACACCTTC. Protein sequence: CASTLVTGGLNGYTF. The chain uses TRBV5-1 and TRBJ1-2; 9 nucleotides align to TRBD1. The CDR3 contains 15 residues. Germline values: CDR1 SGHRS, CDR2 YFSETQ. V gave up 6 bases and J gave up 6 bases; unmatched junction bases: 12.

The chain employs TRBV20-1 and TRBJ1-4; D is uncertain. The V gene lost 3 bases and the J gene lost 2 bases, with 10 bases spanning the gap. From germline, CDR1 is DFQATT and CDR2 SNEGSKA (reference sequence). This CDR3 has 14 amino acids. The CDR3 loop reads CSASVSLTNEKLFF. The CDR3 DNA reads TGCAGTGCTAGTGTGTCTCTCACTAATGAAAAACTGTTTTTT.

The gene calls are TRBV28 and TRBJ2-5; tentative D call: TRBD2 (5 bases). V lost 2 bases to trimming and J lost 0 bases, with 22 bases between them. This CDR3 has 19 amino acids. Germline lookup yields CDR1 MDHEN and CDR2 SYDVKM. Here the CDR3 reads CASSLPTLGRSGHQETQYF. As DNA, the CDR3 is TGTGCCAGCAGTTTACCGACACTGGGTCGCAGCGGCCACCAAGAGACCCAGTACTTC.

This clone was recorded once. The chain joins TRBV11-2 to TRBJ1-2; D is perhaps TRBD1 (6 bases). V gave up 5 bases and J gave up 4 bases, with 14 bases separating them. Germline V gene lookup returns CDR1 SGHAT and CDR2 FQNNGV. This CDR3 has 14 residues. The CDR3 sequence: CASSPVGQLYGYTF. The CDR3 nucleotides read TGTGCCAGCAGCCCGGTAGGACAGCTCTATGGCTACACCTTC.

The V gene is TRBV6-5, the J gene TRBJ1-1; a possible D gene is TRBD1 (6 bases). The CDR3 runs to 14 residues. Between the trimmed V and J ends, which lost 6 bases and 4 bases, there was a span of 15 bases. Germline CDR1 is MNHEY and CDR2 is SVGAGI. As DNA, the CDR3 is TGTGCCAGCAGGCCTCCATTGGGGGCCACTGAAGCTTTCTTT. It yields the protein CASRPPLGATEAFF.

The rearrangement uses TRBV11-2 and TRBJ2-5; no firm D call. The germline V gene has CDR1 SGHAT and CDR2 FQNNGV. The CDR3 is 13 residues long. The ends were cut back, 3 bases at V and 3 bases at J, with 8 bases in the middle. The CDR3 here is CASSFRSKETQYF. CDR3 nucleotide sequence: TGTGCCAGCAGCTTCCGGAGCAAAGAGACCCAGTACTTC.

The chain links TRBV7-9 to TRBJ1-2, with no clear D. This CDR3 contains 15 residues. Trimming shortened V by 4 bases and J by 8 bases, and 20 bases separated the two germline ends. Germline V gene lookup returns CDR1 SEHNR and CDR2 FQNEAQ (reference sequence). The CDR3 nucleotides read TGTGCCAGCAGCTCGACCGACTCCTTCGAACGAGGCTACACCTTC. Translating gives CASSSTDSFERGYTF.

The rearrangement joins TRBV16 to TRBJ1-4, with TRBD1 as a possible D gene (5 bases). The CDR3 runs 15 residues. Between the trimmed V and J ends, which lost 0 bases and 5 bases, there was a span of 10 bases. The germline V gene has CDR1 KGHSY and CDR2 FQNENV. The CDR3 bases are TGTGCCAGCAGCCAATCGCGGGGGTCGAATGAAAAACTGTTTTTT. Translation gives CASSQSRGSNEKLFF.

The J gene is TRBJ1-5, the V gene TRBV5-8, with 10 positions matching TRBD1. J lost 10 bases, V lost 0 bases, and 13 bases had no gene match. This CDR3 is built from 17 residues. Germline CDR1 and CDR2: SGHTS and YDEGEE. CDR3 DNA: TGTGCCAGCAGCTTGGGTTGGGGACAGGGGCCGTCTCAACCCCAGCATTTT. Translation: CASSLGWGQGPSQPQHF.

This clone was observed a few times. The chain employs TRBV7-8 and TRBJ1-1; the D gene is possibly TRBD1 (6 bases). CDR1 SGHVS and CDR2 FQNEAQ come from the germline V gene. V lost 0 bases to trimming and J lost 9 bases, with 11 bases between them. CDR3 length equals 13 residues. The CDR3 DNA is TGTGCCAGCAGCTTAGCGAATGGACAGCAAGCTTTCTTT. Translation: CASSLANGQQAFF.

This clone was seen more than once but under ten times. The chain combines TRBV11-2 with TRBJ2-7; D possibly corresponds to TRBD1 (6 bases). CDR1 is SGHAT, CDR2 FQNNGV, per germline. The CDR3 runs 15 residues. With 2 bases removed from V and 0 bases from J, the gap between germline ends came to 11 bases. This CDR3 reads CASSLRGQSSYEQYF. The CDR3 region has the DNA TGTGCCAGCAGCTTAAGGGGACAAAGCTCCTACGAGCAGTACTTC.

The chain employs TRBV19 and TRBJ1-2; 8 bases agree with TRBD1. This CDR3 contains 13 residues. Germline V CDR1 and CDR2: LNHDA, SQIVND (reference sequence). V lost 6 bases, J lost 8 bases, and 8 bases stayed unmatched. The CDR3 DNA sequence: TGTGCCAGTAGGGACAGGGCCAAAGGCGGCTACACCTTC. Translating gives CASRDRAKGGYTF.

In its sample, this clone was seen once. CDR3 in amino acids: CATSRDTVEGREQYF. The CDR3 coding sequence is TGTGCCACCAGCAGAGATACCGTTGAGGGTCGCGAGCAGTACTTC. The chain joins TRBV15 to TRBJ2-7; TRBD2 is a possible D gene (5 bases). Germline V CDR1 and CDR2: LNHNV, YYDKDF (reference sequence). The CDR3 spans 15 residues. Trimming took off 0 bases at V and 6 bases at J, with 15 bases between the two ends.

This clone was seen once. The chain employs TRBV18 and TRBJ1-1, with D maybe TRBD1 (5 bases). V lost 0 bases to trimming and J lost 1 base, with 15 bases between them. Germline V CDR1 and CDR2: KGHSH, LQKENI. There are 17 residues in the CDR3. The CDR3 here is CASSPPGAGGKNTEAFF. The CDR3 DNA is TGTGCCAGCTCACCACCCGGGGCGGGGGGTAAGAACACTGAAGCTTTCTTT.